This TCR beta chain appears in the sequencing data of a study of OX40 agonist ivuxolimab in advanced cancers. Study as a whole: Dose-escalation patients had hepatocellular carcinoma, melanoma, renal cell or head and neck cancer.

Generated by immunoSEQ multiplex PCR, the TCRdb table keeps only in-frame clones and is missing some. The sample lists roughly 57,000 clones, approximately 86% seen once, with 16% in the top ten. The CDR3 consists of 15 residues. The germline V gene has CDR1 MDHEN and CDR2 SYDVKM. Trimming took 5 bases from V and 3 from J, leaving 16 bases between them. Note on this clone: Its antigen remains unknown.

Study-level points and caveats: Certain nonresponding patients likewise had low normalized T-cell clonal expansion. In the expanded peripheral T cells, antigen specificity was never determined.

The sequencing used CD4+ or CD8+ T cells sorted from blood, collected in a trial of the OX40 agonist ivuxolimab. The genes are TRBV28 and TRBJ1-1; no clear D. The origin of this receptor is an adult with an advanced solid tumor such as melanoma, head and neck, liver or kidney cancer. In DNA form, the CDR3 reads TGTGCCAGCAGTCCCCACCTGGAGGTGGACACTGAAGCTTTCTTT. Encoded protein: CASSPHLEVDTEAFF.